This TCR beta chain emerged from a study of Tregs in tolerant kidney transplant recipients. The study, taken as a whole, reports: Biological reproducibility was not directly addressed in this study. Antigen-driven expansion was suggested because donor-specific Tregs expanded more than all Tregs in tolerant patients.

In the case of this clone: Its antigen is still unknown.

Losses at the gene ends were 2 bases for V and 7 bases for J; bases not matched to a gene: 8. Germline loops: CDR1 MNHEY, CDR2 SMNVEV (reference sequence). The CDR3 consists of 16 residues. Sequenced by immunoSEQ multiplex PCR; TCRdb stores in-frame clones only, minus some. The sample shows tens of thousands of clones, roughly nine tenths of them seen only once. Related graft donors supplied nonmyeloablative bone marrow transplants, and mixed chimerism was transient. Sequencing used CD8+ T cells from blood (PBMCs), obtained 24 months after the transplant. The genes are TRBV27 and TRBJ1-6; 7 bases align to TRBD1. This TCR derives from a human patient who received a combined kidney and bone marrow transplant. Certain T cells may be donor cells from the graft. Written as DNA, the CDR3 is TGTGCCAGCAGTTTAGACCTGACAGGGCAAAATTCACCCCTCCACTTT. Translating it yields CASSLDLTGQNSPLHF.